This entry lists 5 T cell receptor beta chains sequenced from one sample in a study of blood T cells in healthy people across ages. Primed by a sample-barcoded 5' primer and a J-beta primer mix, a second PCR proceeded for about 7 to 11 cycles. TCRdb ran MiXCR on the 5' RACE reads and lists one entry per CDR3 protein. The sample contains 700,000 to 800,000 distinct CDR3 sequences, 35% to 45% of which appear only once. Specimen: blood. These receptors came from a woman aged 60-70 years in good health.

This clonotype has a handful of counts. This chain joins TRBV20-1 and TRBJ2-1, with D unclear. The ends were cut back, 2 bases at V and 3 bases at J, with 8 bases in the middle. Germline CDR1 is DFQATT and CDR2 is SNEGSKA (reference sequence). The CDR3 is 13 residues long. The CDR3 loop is CSARLPGYNEQFF. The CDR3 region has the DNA TGCAGTGCTAGACTTCCCGGCTACAATGAGCAGTTCTTC.

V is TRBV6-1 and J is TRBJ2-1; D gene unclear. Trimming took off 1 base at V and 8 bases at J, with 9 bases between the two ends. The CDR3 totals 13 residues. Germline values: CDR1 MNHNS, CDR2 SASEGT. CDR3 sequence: CASSEGWNDEQFF. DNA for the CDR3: TGTGCCAGCAGTGAAGGGTGGAACGATGAGCAGTTCTTC.

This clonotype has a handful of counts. The CDR3 loop is CASSFTSQGTQYF. CDR3 in DNA: TGTGCCAGCAGTTTTACAAGCCAGGGGACCCAGTACTTC. J is TRBJ2-5 and V is TRBV27; TRBD1 is a possible D gene (5 bases). Germline loops: CDR1 MNHEY, CDR2 SMNVEV (reference sequence). This CDR3 has 13 residues. V was shortened by 3 bases and J by 7 bases, with 12 bases between the two germline ends.

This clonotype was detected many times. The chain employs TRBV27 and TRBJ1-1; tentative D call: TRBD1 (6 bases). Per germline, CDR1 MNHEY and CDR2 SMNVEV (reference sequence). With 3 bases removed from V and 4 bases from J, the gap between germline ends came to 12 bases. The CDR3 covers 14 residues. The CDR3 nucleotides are TGTGCCAGCAGTTTGGGTCCAGGGGCCACTGAAGCTTTCTTT. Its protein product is CASSLGPGATEAFF.

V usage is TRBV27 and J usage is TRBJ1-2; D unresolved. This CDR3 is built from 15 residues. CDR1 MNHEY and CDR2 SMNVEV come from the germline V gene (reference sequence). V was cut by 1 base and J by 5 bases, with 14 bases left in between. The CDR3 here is CASSLLVRPDYGYTF. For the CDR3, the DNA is TGTGCCAGCAGTTTATTAGTACGCCCAGATTATGGCTACACCTTC.